The sequence of this T cell receptor beta chain was determined in a study of T cells in Graves' hyperthyroidism and ophthalmopathy. Study at large: Peripheral blood was obtained at initial diagnosis, preceding any treatment. Study-wide results and caveats: Model-based prediction identified ophthalmopathy a median about 6.8 months prior to its onset.

Amplification targeted TCR beta CDR3 regions from RNA transcripts. HTBI primers were used for first-round RT-PCR of the TCR CDR3. TCRdb recomputed calls from the multiplex PCR reads with MiXCR, one row per CDR3 protein. This table has roughly 300,000 distinct CDR3 sequences, approximately 15% appearing once. This clonotype was counted between two and nine times. The antigen is undetermined. V lost 5 bases, J lost 6 bases, and 13 bases lay in between. The CDR3 extends over 14 amino acids. Germline CDR1 and CDR2: SGHVS and FQNEAQ. The source is a woman aged 25 to 45 with Graves' hyperthyroidism. The rearrangement links TRBV7-8 to TRBJ2-2, with no clear D. The sequenced sample was blood. CDR3 sequence reads: CASSPGRLAGELFF. Here the CDR3 DNA reads TGTGCCAGCAGCCCCGGCAGACTCGCCGGGGAGCTGTTTTTT.